Presented here are 11 T cell receptor gamma chains from one specimen sequenced in a study of gamma-delta T cells after stem cell transplantation. TCRdb reprocessed the RT-PCR reads using CATT. The data hold about 5,000 gamma-chain clones, with around 21% observed a single time. The material sequenced was gamma-delta T cells. These receptors all come from a human donor. It is not recorded whose cells these are; they may come from a transplant donor.

This clone was found a few times. The rearrangement uses TRGV4 and TRGJ1 or TRGJ2. J gave up 1 base and V 2 bases, and 2 bases lay outside the gene matches. Per germline, CDR1 EGSTGY and CDR2 YDSYTSSV. This CDR3 region has 13 residues. The CDR3 bases are TGTGCCACCTGGGATGCTAATTATTATAAGAAACTCTTT. Translating it yields CATWDANYYKKLF.

This clone was found a few times. The DNA of the CDR3 is TGTGCCACCTGGGACGGGGATGTGAATTATTATAAGAAACTCTTT. This codes for CATWDGDVNYYKKLF. This chain joins TRGV2 and TRGJ1 or TRGJ2. V gave up 0 bases and J gave up 0 bases; unmatched junction bases: 5. The CDR3 totals 15 residues. The V gene's germline CDR1 is EGSNGY and CDR2 YDSYNSKV.

This clone was observed a handful of times. As DNA, the CDR3 is TGTGCCTTGTGGGAGGTTGAGTCCTTTTATTATAAGAAACTCTTT. Translating gives CALWEVESFYYKKLF. This chain joins TRGV9 and TRGJ1 or TRGJ2. CDR1 and CDR2 from the germline V gene are GITISATS and ISYDGTV (reference sequence). Trimming took 1 base from V and 3 from J; bases not matched to a gene: 9. The CDR3 has 15 residues.

The sample holds a few counts of this clone. The V gene is TRGV2, the J gene TRGJP2. Germline V gene sequence: CDR1 EGSNGY, CDR2 YDSYNSKV. V lost 2 bases, J lost 12 bases, and 9 bases stayed unmatched. The CDR3 is 13 residues long. The CDR3 protein is CATWDEGGGIKTF. For the CDR3, the DNA is TGTGCCACCTGGGACGAAGGGGGCGGGATCAAGACGTTT.

Only a few counts were recorded for this clone. The chain joins TRGV8 to TRGJ1 or TRGJ2. V dropped 1 base and J dropped 12; count of bases not matched to a gene: 12. Germline V gives CDR1 VENAVY, CDR2 YDSYNSRV. The CDR3 sequence is 13 residues long. CDR3: CATWDRWASLKLF. DNA for the CDR3: TGTGCCACCTGGGATAGATGGGCGTCCCTGAAACTCTTT.

The chain links TRGV2 to TRGJ1 or TRGJ2. The CDR3 loop spans 11 amino acids. Germline-derived CDR1 and CDR2 are EGSNGY and YDSYNSKV. V dropped 2 bases and J dropped 10; count of bases not matched to a gene: 5. CDR3 sequence: CATWDVEKKLF. In DNA, the CDR3 is TGTGCCACCTGGGACGTGGAAAAGAAACTCTTT.

This clone was observed a few times. The chain recombines TRGV2 with TRGJP2. V was clipped by 2 bases and J by 15 bases; unmatched bases: 9. This CDR3 region has 12 residues. Looked up from germline, CDR1 is EGSNGY and CDR2 is YDSYNSKV. CDR3 coding DNA: TGTGCCACCTGGGACGCCGGGAGGGTCAAGACGTTT. Its protein is CATWDAGRVKTF.

The sample holds a few counts of this clone. This sequence joins TRGV8 and TRGJ1 or TRGJ2. The V gene end was trimmed by 3 bases and the J gene end by 6 bases; junction bases not matched to a gene: 5. The CDR3 loop spans 12 amino acids. Germline V CDR1 and CDR2: VENAVY, YDSYNSRV. The CDR3: CATWDGLYKKLF. CDR3 nucleotides: TGTGCCACCTGGGATGGGCTTTATAAGAAACTCTTT.

The chain is built from TRGV4 and TRGJP1. The junction had 1 base not matched to a gene; V was cut back by 0 bases and J by 6 bases. This CDR3 is built from 13 residues. The V gene's germline CDR1 is EGSTGY and CDR2 YDSYTSSV. CDR3 region: CATWDGSGWFKIF. The CDR3, as DNA: TGTGCCACCTGGGATGGGTCTGGTTGGTTCAAGATATTT.

The chain uses TRGV3 and TRGJP2. The CDR3 sequence is 11 residues long. Germline values: CDR1 VTNTFY, CDR2 YDVSTARD (reference sequence). With V trimmed by 3 bases and J by 12 bases, 4 bases remained unmatched. The CDR3 nucleotides are TGTGCCACCTGGGACGTGGGGATCAAGACGTTT. It is translated as CATWDVGIKTF.

The chain uses TRGV2 and TRGJP2. This CDR3 has 17 amino acids. V shed 0 bases, J shed 3 bases, and the junction held 10 bases outside the gene matches. Germline V gives CDR1 EGSNGY, CDR2 YDSYNSKV. CDR3 residues: CATWDGPSAGSDWIKTF. CDR3 nucleotides: TGTGCCACCTGGGACGGGCCCTCAGCGGGTAGTGATTGGATCAAGACGTTT.